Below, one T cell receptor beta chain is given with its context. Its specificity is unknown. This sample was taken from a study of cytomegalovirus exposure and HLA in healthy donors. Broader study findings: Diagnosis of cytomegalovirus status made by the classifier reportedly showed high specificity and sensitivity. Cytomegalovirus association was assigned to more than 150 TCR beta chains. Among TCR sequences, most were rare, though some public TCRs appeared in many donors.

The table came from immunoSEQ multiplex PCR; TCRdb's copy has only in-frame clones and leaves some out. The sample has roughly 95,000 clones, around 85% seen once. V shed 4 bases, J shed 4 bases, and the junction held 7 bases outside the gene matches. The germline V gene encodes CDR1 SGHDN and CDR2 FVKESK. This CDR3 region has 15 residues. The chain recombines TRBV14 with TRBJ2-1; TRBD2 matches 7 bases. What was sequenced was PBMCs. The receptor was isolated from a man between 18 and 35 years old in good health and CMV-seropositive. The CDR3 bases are TGTGCCAGCAGCCTCGGACTAGTCTCTTACAATGAGCAGTTCTTC. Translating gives CASSLGLVSYNEQFF.